Listed below are T cell receptor beta chains from one sample, sequenced in a study of shared clonotypes between healthy human individuals. The assay was immunoSEQ multiplex PCR, and TCRdb's table has in-frame clones only and misses some. In the table there are about 590,000 clones, roughly 95% of which are singletons. Sequenced input: naive CD8+ T cells sorted from blood. Receptor source: a woman younger than 45 in good health. The CDR3 runs from the conserved cysteine through the conserved F or W. The order of the fields is D gene, J gene, clone size, V gene, CDR3 DNA, CDR3 protein. D genes are given only for firm matches. Clone sizes are given selectively: once, few, many, or a class where the clone is expanded.

d_gene: NA; j_gene: TRBJ1-3; abundance: NA; v_gene: TRBV6-5; CDR3nt: TGTGCCAGCAGTTACTCGGGAACTGGAAACACCATATATTTT; CDR3aa: CASSYSGTGNTIYF
d_gene: NA; j_gene: TRBJ2-1; abundance: NA; v_gene: TRBV9; CDR3nt: TGTGCCAGCAGCGTAGCTTCCCTGCCCCATGAGCAGTTCTTC; CDR3aa: CASSVASLPHEQFF
d_gene: TRBD2; j_gene: TRBJ2-1; abundance: NA; v_gene: TRBV29-1; CDR3nt: TGCAGCGTTGTCCCAACGAGAGCGGGAAACAATGAGCAGTTCTTC; CDR3aa: CSVVPTRAGNNEQFF
d_gene: TRBD1; j_gene: TRBJ2-7; abundance: NA; v_gene: TRBV28; CDR3nt: TGTGCCAGCAGTTTTGGACAGGGGGCTCTTTACGAGCAGTACTTC; CDR3aa: CASSFGQGALYEQYF
d_gene: NA; j_gene: TRBJ2-3; abundance: NA; v_gene: TRBV1; CDR3nt: NA; CDR3aa: CTSSQDWAGGNGTDTQYF
d_gene: NA; j_gene: TRBJ2-3; abundance: NA; v_gene: TRBV11-2; CDR3nt: TGTGCCAGCAGCTTAGACGGGGGATATTATACGCAGTATTTT; CDR3aa: CASSLDGGYYTQYF
d_gene: NA; j_gene: TRBJ2-1; abundance: NA; v_gene: TRBV29-1; CDR3nt: TGCAGCGTTGAAGGTACCACGGTGTACAATGAGCAGTTCTTC; CDR3aa: CSVEGTTVYNEQFF
d_gene: NA; j_gene: TRBJ1-1; abundance: once; v_gene: TRBV5-4; CDR3nt: TGTGCCAGCAGCTTTAAAGGAGGGAGCCCTGAAGCTTTCTTT; CDR3aa: CASSFKGGSPEAFF
d_gene: NA; j_gene: TRBJ2-7; abundance: once; v_gene: TRBV9; CDR3nt: TGTGCCAGCAGCGTAGAGAGCGGTAGCTCCTACGAGCAGTACTTC; CDR3aa: CASSVESGSSYEQYF
d_gene: NA; j_gene: TRBJ2-1; abundance: NA; v_gene: TRBV27; CDR3nt: TGTGCCAGCAGTTTAGGGGTAGCGCCCTACAATGAGCAGTTCTTC; CDR3aa: CASSLGVAPYNEQFF
d_gene: NA; j_gene: TRBJ2-1; abundance: NA; v_gene: TRBV27; CDR3nt: TGTGCCACCGCAATACCCGGACTCTATCATGAGCAGTTCTTC; CDR3aa: CATAIPGLYHEQFF
d_gene: NA; j_gene: TRBJ1-2; abundance: NA; v_gene: TRBV28; CDR3nt: TGTGCCAGCAGCTTGAATACCTATGGCTACACCTTC; CDR3aa: CASSLNTYGYTF
d_gene: NA; j_gene: TRBJ1-1; abundance: NA; v_gene: TRBV28; CDR3nt: TGTGCCAGCAGTGAATTTACAGGTCCAAGGAACACTGAAGCTTTCTTT; CDR3aa: CASSEFTGPRNTEAFF
d_gene: NA; j_gene: TRBJ2-7; abundance: NA; v_gene: TRBV4-1; CDR3nt: TGCGCCAGCAGCCAAGGCAACGAGCAGTACTTC; CDR3aa: CASSQGNEQYF
d_gene: TRBD1; j_gene: TRBJ1-1; abundance: NA; v_gene: TRBV6-5; CDR3nt: TGTGCCAGCAGTGTGGACAGGGTCGCTGAAGCTTTCTTT; CDR3aa: CASSVDRVAEAFF
d_gene: NA; j_gene: TRBJ2-6; abundance: NA; v_gene: TRBV27; CDR3nt: TGTGCCAGCAGTTTATCTCCGGGAGCGGGGGCCAACGTCCTGACTTTC; CDR3aa: CASSLSPGAGANVLTF
d_gene: NA; j_gene: TRBJ2-5; abundance: NA; v_gene: TRBV19; CDR3nt: TGTGCCAGTAAGATTAGCGCGTCGGAGACCCAGTACTTC; CDR3aa: CASKISASETQYF
d_gene: TRBD2; j_gene: TRBJ2-7; abundance: NA; v_gene: TRBV5-1; CDR3nt: TGCGCCAGCAGCTACTATAGCGGGAGCTCCTACGAGCAGTACTTC; CDR3aa: CASSYYSGSSYEQYF
d_gene: TRBD2; j_gene: TRBJ2-7; abundance: once; v_gene: TRBV4-1; CDR3nt: TGCGCCAGCAGACCAGGACTAGCGGGGTCTGGCGAGCAGTACTTC; CDR3aa: CASRPGLAGSGEQYF
d_gene: NA; j_gene: TRBJ2-1; abundance: NA; v_gene: TRBV7-9; CDR3nt: TGTGCCAGCCTTGATCGGAACGGTGAGCAGTTCTTC; CDR3aa: CASLDRNGEQFF
d_gene: NA; j_gene: TRBJ2-7; abundance: NA; v_gene: TRBV4-1; CDR3nt: TGCGCCAGCAGCCAAGCAAGGGGAACCAACCGGTACGAGCAGTACTTC; CDR3aa: CASSQARGTNRYEQYF
d_gene: NA; j_gene: TRBJ2-1; abundance: few; v_gene: TRBV6-5; CDR3nt: TGTGCCAGCAGCCAATCAATTCGGTACAATGAGCAGTTCTTC; CDR3aa: CASSQSIRYNEQFF
d_gene: TRBD2; j_gene: TRBJ2-7; abundance: NA; v_gene: TRBV7-9; CDR3nt: TGTGCCAGCAGTGATAGGGGACTAGTCCATCACGAGCAGTACTTC; CDR3aa: CASSDRGLVHHEQYF
d_gene: TRBD1; j_gene: TRBJ2-7; abundance: NA; v_gene: TRBV10-1; CDR3nt: TGCGCCAGCAGTTCCCGGGACAGGGCCTACGAGCAGTACTTC; CDR3aa: CASSSRDRAYEQYF
d_gene: NA; j_gene: TRBJ1-5; abundance: NA; v_gene: TRBV19; CDR3nt: TGTGCCAGTAGTATTTACGGGGGCAATCAGCCCCAGCATTTT; CDR3aa: CASSIYGGNQPQHF
d_gene: TRBD2; j_gene: TRBJ2-1; abundance: NA; v_gene: TRBV9; CDR3nt: TGTGCCAGCATCGGGGGAGCGGGAGTACTGTTCTTC; CDR3aa: CASIGGAGVLFF
d_gene: NA; j_gene: TRBJ2-3; abundance: once; v_gene: TRBV29-1; CDR3nt: TGCAGCGCCGATGGGTCAGGGACAGATACGCAGTATTTT; CDR3aa: CSADGSGTDTQYF
d_gene: NA; j_gene: TRBJ2-7; abundance: NA; v_gene: TRBV5-4; CDR3nt: TGTGCCAGCAGCTTCAGCAGCTCCTACGAGCAGTACTTC; CDR3aa: CASSFSSSYEQYF
d_gene: NA; j_gene: TRBJ2-5; abundance: once; v_gene: TRBV5-1; CDR3nt: TGCGCCAGCAGCTTGGTAGCTAGTCAGCAAGAGACCCAGTACTTC; CDR3aa: CASSLVASQQETQYF